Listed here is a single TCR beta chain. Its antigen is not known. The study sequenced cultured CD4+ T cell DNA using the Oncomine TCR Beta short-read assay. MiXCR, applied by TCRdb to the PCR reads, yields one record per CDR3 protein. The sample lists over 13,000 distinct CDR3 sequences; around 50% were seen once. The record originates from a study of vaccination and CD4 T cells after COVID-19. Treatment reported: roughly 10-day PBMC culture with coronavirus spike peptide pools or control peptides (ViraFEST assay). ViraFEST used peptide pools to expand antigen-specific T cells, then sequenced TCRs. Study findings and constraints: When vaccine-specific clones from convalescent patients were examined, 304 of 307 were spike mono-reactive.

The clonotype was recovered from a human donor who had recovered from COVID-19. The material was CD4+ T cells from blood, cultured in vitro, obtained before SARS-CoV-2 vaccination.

The CDR3 region is CATWEFAGELFF. In DNA, the CDR3 is TGTGCCACGTGGGAGTTCGCCGGGGAGCTGTTTTTT. This rearrangement joins TRBV28 to TRBJ2-2; TRBD2 is a possible D gene (5 bases). CDR3 length: 12 residues. Germline CDR1 is MDHEN and CDR2 is SYDVKM. Trimming left V 10 bases short and J 6 bases short, with 12 bases between.